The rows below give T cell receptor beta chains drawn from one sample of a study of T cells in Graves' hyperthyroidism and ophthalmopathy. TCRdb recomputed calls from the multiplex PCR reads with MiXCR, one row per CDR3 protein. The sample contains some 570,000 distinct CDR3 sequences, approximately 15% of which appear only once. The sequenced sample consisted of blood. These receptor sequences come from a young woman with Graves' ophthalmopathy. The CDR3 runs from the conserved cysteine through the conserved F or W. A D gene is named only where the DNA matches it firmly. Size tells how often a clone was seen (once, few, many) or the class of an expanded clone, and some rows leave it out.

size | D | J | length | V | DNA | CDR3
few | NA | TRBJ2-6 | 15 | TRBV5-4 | TGTGCCAGCCGTATGGGAGAAACTGGGGCCAACGTCCTGACTTTC | CASRMGETGANVLTF
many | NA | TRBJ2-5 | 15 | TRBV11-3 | TGTGCCAGCAGCTTAGATGGAAGGGGCGGGGAGACCCAGTACTTC | CASSLDGRGGETQYF
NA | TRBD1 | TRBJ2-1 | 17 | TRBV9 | TGTGCCAGCAGCGTAGCCGGAGCGGGGACAGGGTTCAATGAGCAGTTCTTC | CASSVAGAGTGFNEQFF
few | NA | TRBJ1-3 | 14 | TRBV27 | TGTGCCAGCAGCCCTGGCCGGTTAGGAAACACCATATATTTT | CASSPGRLGNTIYF
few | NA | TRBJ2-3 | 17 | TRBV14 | TGTGCCAGCAGCCAAGATATGGGCACGGTGGGCACAGATACGCAGTATTTT | CASSQDMGTVGTDTQYF
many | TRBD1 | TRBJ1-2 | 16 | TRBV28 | TGTGCCAGCACCTATCTTGACAGGGGGCGACACAATGGCTACACCTTC | CASTYLDRGRHNGYTF
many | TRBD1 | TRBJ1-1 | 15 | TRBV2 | TGTGCCAGCAGCCCCAGGGGGACAACGAACACTGAAGCTTTCTTT | CASSPRGTTNTEAFF
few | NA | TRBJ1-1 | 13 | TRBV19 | TGTGCCAGTAGTGACAGTATGAACACTGAAGCTTTCTTT | CASSDSMNTEAFF
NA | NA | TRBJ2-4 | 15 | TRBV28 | TGTGCCAGCAGTTTTGACAGCCTAGCCAAAAACATTCAGTACTTC | CASSFDSLAKNIQYF
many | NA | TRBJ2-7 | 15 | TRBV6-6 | TGTGCCAGCAGTTACCTTCTATCAGGATTCTACGAGCAGTACTTC | CASSYLLSGFYEQYF
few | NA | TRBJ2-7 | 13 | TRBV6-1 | TGTGCCAGCACGGGCCCGGAGGTATACGAGCAGTACTTC | CASTGPEVYEQYF
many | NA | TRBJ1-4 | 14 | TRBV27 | TGTGCCAGCAGTCCGATACAGCGAGGCGAAAAACTGTTTTTT | CASSPIQRGEKLFF
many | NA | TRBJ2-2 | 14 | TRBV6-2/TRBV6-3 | TGTGCCAGCAGTTCGACGACGAACACCGGGGAGCTGTTTTTT | CASSSTTNTGELFF
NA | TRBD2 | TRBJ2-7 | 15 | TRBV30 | TGTGCCTGGAGTGTAGCGGGGGGGCCCTCCTACGAGCAGTACTTC | CAWSVAGGPSYEQYF
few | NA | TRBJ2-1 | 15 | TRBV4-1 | TGCGCCAGCAGCCAAGGAGGATGGAGAGTGAATGAGCAGTTCTTC | CASSQGGWRVNEQFF
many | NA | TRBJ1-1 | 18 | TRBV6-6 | TGTGCCAGCAGTTACTGGTGGCCCGGGAGGTCCATGAACACTGAAGCTTTCTTT | CASSYWWPGRSMNTEAFF
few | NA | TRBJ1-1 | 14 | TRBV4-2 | TGTGCCAGCAGCCAAGTTTCGCCGGGCACTGAAGCTTTCTTT | CASSQVSPGTEAFF
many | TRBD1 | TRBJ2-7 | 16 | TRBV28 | TGTGCCAGCAGTTTAGGAGGGAGACAGGGGACCTACGAGCAGTACTTC | CASSLGGRQGTYEQYF
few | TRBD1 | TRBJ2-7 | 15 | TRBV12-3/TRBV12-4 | TGTGCCAGCAGTTTAGGGCAGGGGGCTACGGGAGAGCAGTACTTC | CASSLGQGATGEQYF
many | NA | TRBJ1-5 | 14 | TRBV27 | TGTGCCAGCAGTCCTAGGGCCGAGGCCCAGCCCCAGCATTTT | CASSPRAEAQPQHF
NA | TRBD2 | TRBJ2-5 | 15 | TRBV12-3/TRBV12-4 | TGTGCCAGCAGTCCAGGGACTAGCGGCGGGAAGACCCAGTACTTC | CASSPGTSGGKTQYF
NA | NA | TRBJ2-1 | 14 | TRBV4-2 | TGTGCCAGCAGCCAAGATAACCTCTACAATGAGCAGTTCTTC | CASSQDNLYNEQFF
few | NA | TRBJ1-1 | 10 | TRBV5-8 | TGTGCCAGCAGCTTTAGATCAGCTTTCTTT | CASSFRSAFF
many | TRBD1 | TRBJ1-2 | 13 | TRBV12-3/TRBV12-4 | TGTGCCAGCAGTTCGCAGGGGGCCGGTGGCTACACCTTC | CASSSQGAGGYTF
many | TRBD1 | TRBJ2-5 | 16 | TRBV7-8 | TGTGCCAGCAGCTTAACCCGTGGGGACAGGGGAGAGACCCAGTACTTC | CASSLTRGDRGETQYF
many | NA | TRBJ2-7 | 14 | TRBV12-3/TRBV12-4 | TGTGCCAGCAGTTTACCCGGACTACGCTACGAGCAGTACTTC | CASSLPGLRYEQYF
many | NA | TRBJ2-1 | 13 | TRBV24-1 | TGTGCCACCAGTCCCAGCTCCTACAATGAGCAGTTCTTC | CATSPSSYNEQFF
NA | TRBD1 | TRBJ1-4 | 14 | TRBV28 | TGTGCCAGCAGCCCAGGGACAGGCCCCGAAAAACTGTTTTTT | CASSPGTGPEKLFF
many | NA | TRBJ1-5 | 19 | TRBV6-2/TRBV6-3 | TGTGCCAGCAGTCACCTCGAACCTCGCAGGCACAAAGACAATCAGCCCCAGCATTTT | CASSHLEPRRHKDNQPQHF
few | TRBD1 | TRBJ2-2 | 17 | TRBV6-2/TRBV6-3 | TGTGCCAGCAGTTACTCGATGACAGGGGAAGACACCGGGGAGCTGTTTTTT | CASSYSMTGEDTGELFF
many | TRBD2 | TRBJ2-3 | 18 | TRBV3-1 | TGTGCCAGCAGCCAAGATGCTGGTCTAGCGGGGTTAACAGATACGCAGTATTTT | CASSQDAGLAGLTDTQYF
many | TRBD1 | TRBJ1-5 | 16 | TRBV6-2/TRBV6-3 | TGTGCCAGCAGTTCCGGGACAGGGCCCCTTAATCAGCCCCAGCATTTT | CASSSGTGPLNQPQHF
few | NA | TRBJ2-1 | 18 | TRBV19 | TGTGCCAGTAGAAACAGCCGGGGAACTAGTCGTTCGTACAATGAGCAGTTCTTC | CASRNSRGTSRSYNEQFF
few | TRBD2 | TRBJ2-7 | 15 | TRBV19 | TGTGCCAGTAGTTCCCAAGCGGGACGCTCCTACGAGCAGTACTTC | CASSSQAGRSYEQYF
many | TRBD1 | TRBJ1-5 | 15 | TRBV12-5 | TGTGCTAGTGGACAAGGACAGGGTAGCAATCAGCCCCAGCATTTT | CASGQGQGSNQPQHF
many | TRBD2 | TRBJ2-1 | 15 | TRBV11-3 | TGTGCCAGCAGCCGGGGGGGGCCTGGGTTCAGTGAGCAGTTCTTC | CASSRGGPGFSEQFF
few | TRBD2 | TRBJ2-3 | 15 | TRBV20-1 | TGCAGTGCTAGTTCTGCTAGCGGGAAAACAGATACGCAGTATTTT | CSASSASGKTDTQYF
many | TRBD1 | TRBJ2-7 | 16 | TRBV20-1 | TGCAGTGCTAGAGATATAACGGACAGGGCCACATACGAGCAGTACTTC | CSARDITDRATYEQYF
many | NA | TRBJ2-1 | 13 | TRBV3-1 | TGTGCCAGCAGCCAAGAGGGGTGGGGCGAGCAGTTCTTC | CASSQEGWGEQFF
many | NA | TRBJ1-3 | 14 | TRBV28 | TGTGCCAGCAGTTTAGCGACCGCTGGAAACACCATATATTTT | CASSLATAGNTIYF
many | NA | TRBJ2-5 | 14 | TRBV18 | TGTGCCAGCTCACCAGGAGTGATACAAGAGACCCAGTACTTC | CASSPGVIQETQYF
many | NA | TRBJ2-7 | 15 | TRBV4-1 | TGCGCCAGCAGCCAAGATGTGGGCAGGGCCTACGAGCAGTACTTC | CASSQDVGRAYEQYF
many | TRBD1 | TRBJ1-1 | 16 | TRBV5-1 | TGCGCCAGCAGCCAGGGACAGGGGGCAAGGAGCACTGAAGCTTTCTTT | CASSQGQGARSTEAFF